A selection of T cell receptor beta chains follows, all from one sample in a study of OX40 agonist ivuxolimab in advanced cancers. Method: immunoSEQ multiplex PCR; TCRdb's copy keeps in-frame clones and lacks some. The sample lists around 60,000 clones; about 86% were seen once. This specimen consisted of CD4+ or CD8+ T cells sorted from blood, obtained in a trial of the OX40 agonist ivuxolimab. The receptors stem from an adult with an advanced solid tumor such as melanoma, head and neck, liver or kidney cancer. The CDR3 runs from the conserved cysteine through the conserved F or W. The order of the fields is D gene, clone size, J gene, V gene, CDR3 DNA, CDR3 protein. The D gene is left open where the match is weak. Clone size is given for some rows only: seen once, a few or many times, or a class if the clone is expanded.

d_call: NA
clone_size: once
j_call: TRBJ1-2
v_call: TRBV6-5
cdr3_nt: TGTGCCAGCAGTTACACCCCGAACTATGGCTACACCTTC
cdr3_aa: CASSYTPNYGYTF

d_call: NA
clone_size: NA
j_call: TRBJ2-5
v_call: TRBV28
cdr3_nt: TGTGCCAGCACTCCAGGGTCCTGGGGCGAGACCCAGTACTTC
cdr3_aa: CASTPGSWGETQYF

d_call: NA
clone_size: NA
j_call: TRBJ2-7
v_call: TRBV30
cdr3_nt: TGTGCCTGGAGCGAGGGTATGGGGCAGTACTTC
cdr3_aa: CAWSEGMGQYF

d_call: NA
clone_size: few
j_call: TRBJ2-5
v_call: TRBV30
cdr3_nt: TGTGCCTGGAGTGTAGGTCGATGGCGGGGTGGAGAGACCCAGTACTTC
cdr3_aa: CAWSVGRWRGGETQYF

d_call: NA
clone_size: medium-sized
j_call: TRBJ2-3
v_call: TRBV5-1
cdr3_nt: TGCGCCAGCAGCTTGGACCCCGATACGCAGTATTTT
cdr3_aa: CASSLDPDTQYF

d_call: NA
clone_size: NA
j_call: TRBJ2-1
v_call: TRBV7-3
cdr3_nt: TGTGCCAGCAGCTTAACGTTAGAGTCTATGCAGTTCTTC
cdr3_aa: CASSLTLESMQFF

d_call: TRBD2
clone_size: NA
j_call: TRBJ2-4
v_call: TRBV30
cdr3_nt: TGTGCCTGGAAGGTTGGCGGGGGGGGAAACATTCAGTACTTC
cdr3_aa: CAWKVGGGGNIQYF

d_call: TRBD2
clone_size: NA
j_call: TRBJ2-2
v_call: TRBV15
cdr3_nt: TGTGCCACCAGCAGTATCCTACAAGGGGAACTAGCGGGAGATGCCACCGGGGAGCTGTTTTTT
cdr3_aa: CATSSILQGELAGDATGELFF

d_call: TRBD1
clone_size: NA
j_call: TRBJ2-5
v_call: TRBV7-7
cdr3_nt: TGTGCTAGCAGCTCTCACAGGGGTAGCGAGACCCAGTACTTC
cdr3_aa: CASSSHRGSETQYF

d_call: NA
clone_size: NA
j_call: TRBJ2-2
v_call: TRBV29-1
cdr3_nt: TGCAGCGTTGCTGCCGGAGCGGGTGCGGCCGGGGAGCTGTTTTTT
cdr3_aa: CSVAAGAGAAGELFF

d_call: NA
clone_size: NA
j_call: TRBJ1-1
v_call: TRBV12-5
cdr3_nt: TGTGCTAGTGCCACGAACACTGAAGCTTTCTTT
cdr3_aa: CASATNTEAFF

d_call: TRBD1
clone_size: NA
j_call: TRBJ2-5
v_call: TRBV5-6
cdr3_nt: TGTGCCAGCAGCCACCTCGGACAGGGGGGAGAGACCCAGTACTTC
cdr3_aa: CASSHLGQGGETQYF

d_call: NA
clone_size: NA
j_call: TRBJ1-3
v_call: TRBV28
cdr3_nt: TGTGCCAGCAGTCTTACCTCGGTGGCTGGAAACACCATATATTTT
cdr3_aa: CASSLTSVAGNTIYF

d_call: TRBD2
clone_size: NA
j_call: TRBJ2-1
v_call: TRBV29-1
cdr3_nt: TGCAGCGCACCACTAGCGGTAACGGGAAATGAGCAGTTCTTC
cdr3_aa: CSAPLAVTGNEQFF

d_call: NA
clone_size: NA
j_call: TRBJ1-4
v_call: TRBV6-5
cdr3_nt: TGTGCCAGCAGACGAACCCGGGGCAGTGGGGAAAAACTGTTTTTT
cdr3_aa: CASRRTRGSGEKLFF

d_call: TRBD2
clone_size: NA
j_call: TRBJ2-7
v_call: TRBV10-2
cdr3_nt: TGCGCCAGCAACTCTCCGGGACTAGCTAACTACGAGCAGTACTTC
cdr3_aa: CASNSPGLANYEQYF

d_call: NA
clone_size: NA
j_call: TRBJ2-3
v_call: TRBV6-6
cdr3_nt: TGTGCCAGCAGACACTATAGACTCAGCACAGATACGCAGTATTTT
cdr3_aa: CASRHYRLSTDTQYF

d_call: NA
clone_size: NA
j_call: TRBJ2-5
v_call: TRBV11-3
cdr3_nt: TGTGCCAGCAGCTCTGGCGGGGCCCAAGAGACCCAGTACTTC
cdr3_aa: CASSSGGAQETQYF

d_call: NA
clone_size: few
j_call: TRBJ1-2
v_call: TRBV30
cdr3_nt: TGTGCCTGGACCGGCTCGCAGGACTATGGCTACACCTTC
cdr3_aa: CAWTGSQDYGYTF

d_call: NA
clone_size: NA
j_call: TRBJ2-5
v_call: TRBV6-6
cdr3_nt: TGTGCCAGCAGATTGGTGTACCAAGAGACCCAGTACTTC
cdr3_aa: CASRLVYQETQYF

d_call: TRBD1
clone_size: NA
j_call: TRBJ1-2
v_call: TRBV28
cdr3_nt: TGTGCCAGCGGTTCGACAGGGAATGGCTACACCTTC
cdr3_aa: CASGSTGNGYTF

d_call: NA
clone_size: NA
j_call: TRBJ1-1
v_call: TRBV6-5
cdr3_nt: TGTGCCAGCAGAGGAGAGGGCAACACTGAAGCTTTCTTT
cdr3_aa: CASRGEGNTEAFF

d_call: NA
clone_size: NA
j_call: TRBJ2-1
v_call: TRBV7-3
cdr3_nt: TGTGCCAGCAGCTTAGAAGCCCTCCACAATGAGCAGTTCTTC
cdr3_aa: CASSLEALHNEQFF

d_call: TRBD1
clone_size: NA
j_call: TRBJ2-7
v_call: TRBV30
cdr3_nt: TGTGCCTGGAGCATGACAGGGGGAGGCGGCGAGCAGTACTTC
cdr3_aa: CAWSMTGGGGEQYF

d_call: NA
clone_size: NA
j_call: TRBJ2-3
v_call: TRBV19
cdr3_nt: TGTGCCAGTAGTATGGGGAGCGTCCCCGTCACAGATACGCAGTATTTT
cdr3_aa: CASSMGSVPVTDTQYF

d_call: NA
clone_size: NA
j_call: TRBJ2-3
v_call: TRBV28
cdr3_nt: TGTGCCAGCCGCGTCAGGAAAGGGGAGCAGTATTTT
cdr3_aa: CASRVRKGEQYF

d_call: NA
clone_size: NA
j_call: TRBJ2-7
v_call: TRBV28
cdr3_nt: TGTGCCAGCAGTTTAGGTTCGGGACCGAGCTACGAGCAGTACTTC
cdr3_aa: CASSLGSGPSYEQYF

d_call: NA
clone_size: NA
j_call: TRBJ1-6
v_call: TRBV7-2
cdr3_nt: TGTGCCAGCAGCTTTCGGGCCTCGAATTCACCACTCCACTTT
cdr3_aa: CASSFRASNSPLHF

d_call: NA
clone_size: NA
j_call: TRBJ2-7
v_call: TRBV7-8
cdr3_nt: TGTGCCAGCAGCGAGCTTGGAGTTGGGGGGGAGCAGTACTTC
cdr3_aa: CASSELGVGGEQYF

d_call: NA
clone_size: few
j_call: TRBJ2-7
v_call: TRBV27
cdr3_nt: TGTGCCAGCACGTTTCATAGTTGGTACGAGCAGTACTTC
cdr3_aa: CASTFHSWYEQYF

d_call: NA
clone_size: NA
j_call: TRBJ1-1
v_call: TRBV28
cdr3_nt: TGTGCCAGCACCGTATCCATGAACACTGAAGCTTTCTTT
cdr3_aa: CASTVSMNTEAFF

d_call: NA
clone_size: NA
j_call: TRBJ2-4
v_call: TRBV9
cdr3_nt: TGTGCCAGCAGCGTAGGAGGGGCGAAAAAAAACATTCAGTACTTC
cdr3_aa: CASSVGGAKKNIQYF

d_call: NA
clone_size: NA
j_call: TRBJ1-6
v_call: TRBV18
cdr3_nt: TGTGCCAGCTCACCACGACAGGAGGATTCACCCCTCCACTTT
cdr3_aa: CASSPRQEDSPLHF

d_call: NA
clone_size: NA
j_call: TRBJ2-2
v_call: TRBV27
cdr3_nt: TGTGCCAGCAGAGTTACCGGGACTCCGGAGCTGTTTTTT
cdr3_aa: CASRVTGTPELFF

d_call: NA
clone_size: NA
j_call: TRBJ2-7
v_call: TRBV2
cdr3_nt: TGTGCCAGCAGTGAAGCAAGGGGGGAGCAGTACTTC
cdr3_aa: CASSEARGEQYF

d_call: NA
clone_size: once
j_call: TRBJ2-1
v_call: TRBV29-1
cdr3_nt: TGCAGCGTTGAAGGGGAGGCTTATGAGCAGTTCTTC
cdr3_aa: CSVEGEAYEQFF

d_call: TRBD1
clone_size: NA
j_call: TRBJ1-6
v_call: TRBV5-5
cdr3_nt: TGTGCCAGCAGCGACCAAACAGGGGGCTGGAATTCACCCCTCCACTTT
cdr3_aa: CASSDQTGGWNSPLHF

d_call: TRBD1
clone_size: NA
j_call: TRBJ1-4
v_call: TRBV27
cdr3_nt: TGTGCCAGCAGTTTCCTCCGGGGAGGGGGCGGCGTTAATGAAAAACTGTTTTTT
cdr3_aa: CASSFLRGGGGVNEKLFF

d_call: NA
clone_size: NA
j_call: TRBJ2-1
v_call: TRBV9
cdr3_nt: TGTGCCAGCAGCGTAGAGGGGGGCCCGTACAATGAGCAGTTCTTC
cdr3_aa: CASSVEGGPYNEQFF

d_call: NA
clone_size: once
j_call: TRBJ1-3
v_call: TRBV6-1
cdr3_nt: TGTGCCAGCATCCTGGGGGGGTTAGGAAACACCATATATTTT
cdr3_aa: CASILGGLGNTIYF

d_call: TRBD2
clone_size: NA
j_call: TRBJ2-5
v_call: TRBV11-2
cdr3_nt: TGTGCCAGCAGCTTATCATCGTCTAGCGGGAGGGCCGAGACCCAGTACTTC
cdr3_aa: CASSLSSSSGRAETQYF